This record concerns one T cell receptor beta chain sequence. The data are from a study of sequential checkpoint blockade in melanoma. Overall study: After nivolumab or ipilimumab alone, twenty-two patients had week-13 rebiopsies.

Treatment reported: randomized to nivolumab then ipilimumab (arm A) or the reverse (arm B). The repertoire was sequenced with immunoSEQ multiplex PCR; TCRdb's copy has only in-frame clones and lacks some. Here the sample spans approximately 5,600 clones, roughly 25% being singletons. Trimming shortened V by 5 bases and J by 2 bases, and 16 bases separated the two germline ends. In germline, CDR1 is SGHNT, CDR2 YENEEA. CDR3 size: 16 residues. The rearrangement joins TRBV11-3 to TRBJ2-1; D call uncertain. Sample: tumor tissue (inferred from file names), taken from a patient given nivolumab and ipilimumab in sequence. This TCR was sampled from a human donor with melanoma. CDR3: CASSRVGGPAYNEQFF. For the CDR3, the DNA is TGTGCCAGCAGCCGTGTCGGCGGCCCAGCCTACAATGAGCAGTTCTTC.